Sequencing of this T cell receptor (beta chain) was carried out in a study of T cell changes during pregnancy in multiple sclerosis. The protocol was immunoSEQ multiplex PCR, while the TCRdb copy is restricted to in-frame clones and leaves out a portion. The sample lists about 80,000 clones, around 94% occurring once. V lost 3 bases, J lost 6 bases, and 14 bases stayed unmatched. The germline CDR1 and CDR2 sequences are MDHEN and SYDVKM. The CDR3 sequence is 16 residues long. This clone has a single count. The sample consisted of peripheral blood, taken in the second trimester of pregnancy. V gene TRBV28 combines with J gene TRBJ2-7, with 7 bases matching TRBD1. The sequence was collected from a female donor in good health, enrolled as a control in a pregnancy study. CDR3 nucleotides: TGTGCCAGCAGTTTGCTAGAGGGGGCGGTGATCGGCGAGCAGTACTTC. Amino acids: CASSLLEGAVIGEQYF. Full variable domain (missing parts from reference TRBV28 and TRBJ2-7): DVKVTQSSRYLVKRTGEKVFLECVQDMDHENMFWYRQDPGLGLRLIYFSYDVKMKEKGDIPEGYSVSREKKERFSLILESASTNQTSMYLCASSLLEGAVIGEQYFGPGTRLTVT.